The 14 T cell receptor beta chains below all came from one sample that was sequenced in a study of T cells in tuberculosis. Clones were sequenced by immunoSEQ multiplex PCR, and TCRdb holds only the in-frame ones, with some missing. The sample contains 85,000 to 90,000 clones, approximately 91% of which appear only once. After thawing and overnight rest, PBMC were stained with GMM-loaded CD1B tetramer, viability dye and anti-CD3 for sorting. CD1B tetramers were loaded with Rhodococcus equi-derived C32 glucose monomycolate. Sequences were obtained from CD1b-GMM tetramer-negative cells sorted from PBMCs. The receptor set was obtained from an adult woman with latent tuberculosis.

The rearrangement uses TRBV5-6 and TRBJ1-2; no definite D call. Per the germline V gene, CDR1 is SGHDT and CDR2 is YYEEEE. The CDR3 has 12 amino acids. V was pared by 2 bases and J by 2 bases, with 4 bases between. CDR3 sequence reads: CASSFRNYGYTF. The CDR3 coding sequence is TGTGCCAGCAGCTTCCGGAACTATGGCTACACCTTC. The full variable domain, with the rest looked up from reference TRBV5-6 and TRBJ1-2, is DAGVTQSPTHLIKTRGQQVTLRCSPKSGHDTVSWYQQALGQGPQFIFQYYEEEERQRGNFPDRFSGHQFPNYSSELNVNALLLGDSALYLCASSFRNYGYTFGSGTRLTVV.

This chain connects TRBV19 to TRBJ1-1, with D perhaps TRBD1 (6 bases). The germline gives CDR1 LNHDA, CDR2 SQIVND (reference sequence). This CDR3 is built from 13 residues. Trimming stripped 4 bases from V and 7 bases from J, with 13 bases between. CDR3 region: CASSRTQGYEAFF. The CDR3 nucleotides read TGTGCCAGTAGTAGAACACAGGGATATGAAGCTTTCTTT.

CDR3 in DNA: TGTGCCAGCTCACCACGAGACAGGGTCTCCGGAAACACCATATATTTT. Encoded protein: CASSPRDRVSGNTIYF. The rearrangement links TRBV18 to TRBJ1-3; 7 nucleotides match TRBD1. CDR1 and CDR2 from the germline V gene are KGHSH and LQKENI. V lost 1 base and J lost 4; bases outside the gene matches: 7. CDR3 length: 16 amino acids.

The chain links TRBV28 to TRBJ1-5; D gene uncertain. The germline CDR1 and CDR2 sequences are MDHEN and SYDVKM. The CDR3 is 13 residues long. V was pared by 10 bases and J by 0 bases, with 10 bases between. The CDR3 DNA reads as TGTGCCACCTCGTTGTATAGCAATCAGCCCCAGCATTTT. As protein: CATSLYSNQPQHF.

The V call is TRBV5-1, the J call TRBJ2-7, with TRBD2 matching over 7 bases. The germline CDR1 and CDR2 sequences are SGHRS and YFSETQ. CDR3 length: 13 amino acids. V lost 7 bases to trimming and J lost 6 bases; unmatched junction nucleotides: 10. The CDR3 nucleotides read TGCGCCAGCCTTCGGACTAGGGTCTGCGAGCAGTACGTC. Its protein is CASLRTRVCEQYV.

The chain employs TRBV5-4 and TRBJ1-2, with D tentatively TRBD1 (6 bases). CDR3 size: 13 residues. Germline values: CDR1 SGHNT, CDR2 YYREEE (reference sequence). V lost 4 bases to trimming and J lost 8 bases, with 15 bases between them. The CDR3 region has the DNA TGTGCCAGCAGCCCACGGGGGGCGCACGGCTACACCTTC. Its protein is CASSPRGAHGYTF.

The table lists this clone with a count of one. The gene calls are TRBV7-6 and TRBJ1-6, with TRBD1 matching 9 bases. Germline lookup yields CDR1 SGHVS and CDR2 FNYEAQ. Germline trimming cut 6 bases from V and 10 bases from J; bases unmatched to any gene: 13. CDR3 length: 16 amino acids. DNA for the CDR3: TGTGCCAGCAGTCTAGAATCCGGGACAGGGAACTCACCCCTCCACTTT. Translation gives CASSLESGTGNSPLHF.

The chain couples TRBV6-1 to TRBJ1-3; D is ambiguous. The germline CDR1 and CDR2 sequences are MNHNS and SASEGT. This CDR3 is 13 amino acids long. The V gene lost 6 bases and the J gene lost 0 bases, with 6 bases spanning the gap. The CDR3: CASRMSSGNTIYF. The DNA of the CDR3 is TGTGCCAGCAGGATGAGCTCTGGAAACACCATATATTTT.

The chain employs TRBV5-6 and TRBJ1-2; perhaps TRBD1 as D (6 bases). V was shortened by 5 bases and J by 4 bases, with 15 bases between the two germline ends. This CDR3 has 14 residues. The germline gives CDR1 SGHDT, CDR2 YYEEEE. Written as DNA, the CDR3 is TGTGCCAGCAGGGACCCCGGGACAATCTATGGCTACACCTTC. It yields the protein CASRDPGTIYGYTF.

The V call is TRBV19, the J call TRBJ2-7; D might be TRBD2 (6 bases). The CDR3 is 13 residues long. V lost 11 bases and J 2 bases, leaving 16 bases between the germline ends. Germline-derived CDR1 and CDR2 are LNHDA and SQIVND (reference sequence). CDR3: CAVVGTGPYEQYF. The DNA for the CDR3 is TGTGCCGTCGTAGGGACTGGCCCCTACGAGCAGTACTTC.

CDR3 amino acids: CASRDRGNTEAFF. CDR3 bases: TGTGCCAGTAGAGACAGGGGGAACACTGAAGCTTTCTTT. The chain combines TRBV19 with TRBJ1-1, with 8 bases aligning to TRBD1. The V gene's germline CDR1 is LNHDA and CDR2 SQIVND (reference sequence). This CDR3 region has 13 residues. V gave up 6 bases and J gave up 1 base; unmatched junction bases: 1.

The rearrangement uses TRBV19 and TRBJ1-2; maybe TRBD1 (5 bases). This CDR3 comprises 13 residues. V was trimmed by 4 bases and J by 4 bases, leaving 10 bases between them. CDR1 LNHDA and CDR2 SQIVND come from the germline V gene (reference sequence). DNA of the CDR3: TGTGCCAGTAGTACCTACGACAGCTATGGCTACACCTTC. Protein product: CASSTYDSYGYTF.

The V gene is TRBV5-1, the J gene TRBJ2-7; D is possibly TRBD2 (6 bases). Germline CDR1 is SGHRS and CDR2 is YFSETQ. This CDR3 spans 12 amino acids. Trimming cost V 5 bases and J 2 bases, with 8 bases left between them. DNA of the CDR3: TGCGCCAGCAGTTCGGGGGCCTACGAGCAGTACTTC. This gives the protein CASSSGAYEQYF.

A remark on this clone: The junction and the germline gene differ at one end; a read error may be behind it. The chain carries TRBV7-2 and TRBJ2-1; weak D call: TRBD2 (6 bases). Germline CDR1 and CDR2: SGHTA and FQGNSA. The CDR3 extends over 13 amino acids. CDR3 sequence reads: CASSLELGGELFF. DNA for the CDR3: TGTGCCAGCAGCTTAGAGTTGGGAGGCGAGCTGTTCTTC.